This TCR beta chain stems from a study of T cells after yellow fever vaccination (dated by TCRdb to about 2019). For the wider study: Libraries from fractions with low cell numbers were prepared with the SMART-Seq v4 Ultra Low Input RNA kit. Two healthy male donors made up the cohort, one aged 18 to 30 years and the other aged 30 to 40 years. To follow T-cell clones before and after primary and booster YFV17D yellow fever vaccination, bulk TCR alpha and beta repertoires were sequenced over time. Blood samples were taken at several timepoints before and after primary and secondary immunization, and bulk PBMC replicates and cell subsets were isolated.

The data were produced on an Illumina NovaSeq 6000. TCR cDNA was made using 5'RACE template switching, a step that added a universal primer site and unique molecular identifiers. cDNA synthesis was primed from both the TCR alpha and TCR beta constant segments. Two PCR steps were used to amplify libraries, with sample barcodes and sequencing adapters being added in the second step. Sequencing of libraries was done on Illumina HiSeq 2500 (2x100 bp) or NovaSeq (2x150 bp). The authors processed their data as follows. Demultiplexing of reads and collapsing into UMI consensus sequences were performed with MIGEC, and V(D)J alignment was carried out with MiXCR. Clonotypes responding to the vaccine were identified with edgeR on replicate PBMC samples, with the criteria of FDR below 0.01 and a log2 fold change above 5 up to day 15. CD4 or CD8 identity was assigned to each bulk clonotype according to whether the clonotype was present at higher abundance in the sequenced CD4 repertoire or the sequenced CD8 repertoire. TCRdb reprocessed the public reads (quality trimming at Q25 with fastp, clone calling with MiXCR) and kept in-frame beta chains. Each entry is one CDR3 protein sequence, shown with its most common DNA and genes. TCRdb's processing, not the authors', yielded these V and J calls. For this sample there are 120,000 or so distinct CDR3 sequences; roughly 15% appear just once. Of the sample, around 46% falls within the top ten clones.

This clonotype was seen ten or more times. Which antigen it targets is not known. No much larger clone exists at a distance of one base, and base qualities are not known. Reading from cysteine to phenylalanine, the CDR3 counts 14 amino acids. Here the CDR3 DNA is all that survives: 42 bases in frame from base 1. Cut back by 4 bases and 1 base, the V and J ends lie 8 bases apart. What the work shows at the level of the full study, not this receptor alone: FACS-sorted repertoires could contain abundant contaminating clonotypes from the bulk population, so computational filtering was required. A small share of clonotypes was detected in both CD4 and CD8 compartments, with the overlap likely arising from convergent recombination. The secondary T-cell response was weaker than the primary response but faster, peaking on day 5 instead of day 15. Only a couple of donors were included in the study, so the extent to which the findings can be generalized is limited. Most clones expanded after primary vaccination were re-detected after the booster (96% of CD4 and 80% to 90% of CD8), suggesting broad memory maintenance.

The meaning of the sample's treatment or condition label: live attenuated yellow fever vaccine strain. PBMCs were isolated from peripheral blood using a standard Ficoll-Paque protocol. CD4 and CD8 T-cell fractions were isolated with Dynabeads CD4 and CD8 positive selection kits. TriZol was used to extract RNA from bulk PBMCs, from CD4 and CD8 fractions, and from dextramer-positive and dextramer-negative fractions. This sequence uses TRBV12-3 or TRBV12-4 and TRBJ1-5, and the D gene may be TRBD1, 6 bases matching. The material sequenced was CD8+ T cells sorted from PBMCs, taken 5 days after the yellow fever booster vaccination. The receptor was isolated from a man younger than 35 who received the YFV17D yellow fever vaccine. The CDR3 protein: CASSSRGSNQPQHF. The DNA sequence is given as TGTGCCAGCAGTTCCAGGGGCAGCAATCAGCCCCAGCATTTT.